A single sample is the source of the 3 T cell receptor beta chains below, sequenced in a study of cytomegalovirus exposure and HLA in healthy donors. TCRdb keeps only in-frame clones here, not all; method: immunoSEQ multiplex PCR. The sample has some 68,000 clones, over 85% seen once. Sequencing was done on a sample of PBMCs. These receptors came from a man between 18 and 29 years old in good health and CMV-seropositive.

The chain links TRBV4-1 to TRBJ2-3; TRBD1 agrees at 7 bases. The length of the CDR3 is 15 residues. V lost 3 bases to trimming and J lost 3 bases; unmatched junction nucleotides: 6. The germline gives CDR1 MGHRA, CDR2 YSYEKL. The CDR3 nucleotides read TGCGCCAGCAGCCAGAGACAGGGACAGACAGATACGCAGTATTTT. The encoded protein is CASSQRQGQTDTQYF.

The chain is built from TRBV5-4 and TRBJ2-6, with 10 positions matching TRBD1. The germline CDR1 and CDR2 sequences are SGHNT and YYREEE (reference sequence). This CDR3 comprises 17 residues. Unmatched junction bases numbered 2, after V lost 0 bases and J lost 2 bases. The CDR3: CASSLGQGAAGANVLTF. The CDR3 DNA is TGTGCCAGCAGCTTGGGACAGGGGGCGGCTGGGGCCAACGTCCTGACTTTC. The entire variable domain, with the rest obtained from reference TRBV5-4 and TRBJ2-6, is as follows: ETGVTQSPTHLIKTRGQQVTLRCSSQSGHNTVSWYQQALGQGPQFIFQYYREEENGRGNFPPRFSGLQFPNYSSELNVNALELDDSALYLCASSLGQGAAGANVLTFGAGSRLTVL.

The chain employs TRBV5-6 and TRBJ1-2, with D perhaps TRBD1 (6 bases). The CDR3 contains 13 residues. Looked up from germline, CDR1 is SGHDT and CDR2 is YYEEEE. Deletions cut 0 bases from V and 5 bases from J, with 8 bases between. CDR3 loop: CASSLGQDYGYTF. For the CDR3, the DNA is TGTGCCAGCAGCTTGGGACAGGATTATGGCTACACCTTC.